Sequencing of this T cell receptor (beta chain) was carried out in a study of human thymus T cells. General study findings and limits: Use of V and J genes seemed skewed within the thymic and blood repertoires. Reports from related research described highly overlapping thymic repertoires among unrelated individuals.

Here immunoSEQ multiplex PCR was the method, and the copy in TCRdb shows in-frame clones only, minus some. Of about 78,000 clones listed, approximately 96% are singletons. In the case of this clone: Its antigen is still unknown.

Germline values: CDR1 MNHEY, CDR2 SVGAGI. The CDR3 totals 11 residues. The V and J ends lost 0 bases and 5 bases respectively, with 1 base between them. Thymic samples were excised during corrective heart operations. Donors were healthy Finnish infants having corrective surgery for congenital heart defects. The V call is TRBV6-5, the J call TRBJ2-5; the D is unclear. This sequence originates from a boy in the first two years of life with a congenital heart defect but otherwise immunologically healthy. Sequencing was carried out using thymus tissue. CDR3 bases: TGTGCCAGCAGTTACTCGGAGACCCAGTACTTC. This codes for CASSYSETQYF.